The 3 T cell receptor beta chains below were found in one sample sequenced in a study of T cell changes during pregnancy in multiple sclerosis. Profiled with immunoSEQ multiplex PCR; TCRdb holds only in-frame clones, not every one. This sample yields fewer than 90,000 clones, of which 85% to 95% are seen a single time; roughly 1% belongs to the top ten. This material consisted of peripheral blood, taken in the first trimester of pregnancy. The origin of the receptors is a female donor with multiple sclerosis, enrolled in a pregnancy study.

This clone showed up just once. The chain employs TRBV18 and TRBJ1-2; no firm D call. The CDR3 has 12 residues. V was pared by 6 bases and J by 4 bases, with 9 bases between. CDR1 and CDR2 from the germline V gene are KGHSH and LQKENI. The CDR3 nucleotides are TGTGCCAGCTCCCCCCAGGCCTATGGCTACACCTTC. Encoded protein: CASSPQAYGYTF.

The chain employs TRBV14 and TRBJ1-6, with a tentative D call TRBD1 (5 bases). There are 12 residues in the CDR3. Germline V lookup: CDR1 SGHDN, CDR2 FVKESK. The germline V and J ends were trimmed by 5 bases and 7 bases, with 6 bases remaining between them. Here the CDR3 reads CASSYRNSPLHF. The CDR3 region has the DNA TGTGCCAGCAGCTACAGGAATTCACCCCTCCACTTT.

The chain has TRBV6-5 and TRBJ1-5, with 8 nucleotides matching TRBD1. This CDR3 comprises 14 residues. J was trimmed by 3 bases and V by 6 bases; bases with no gene match: 4. The germline gives CDR1 MNHEY, CDR2 SVGAGI. The CDR3 spells CASSLTGDNQPQHF. The DNA for the CDR3 is TGTGCCAGCAGCCTGACAGGGGACAATCAGCCCCAGCATTTT.